A selection of T cell receptor beta chains follows, all from one sample in a study of T cell responses to AZD1222 COVID-19 vaccine. The table came from immunoSEQ multiplex PCR; TCRdb's copy has only in-frame clones and leaves some out. The data show about 120,000 clones, around 90% seen once. Source: peripheral blood, taken 28 days after the second dose of the MenACWY control vaccine. The receptors shown here come from an adult who received the MenACWY meningococcal vaccine as a control. Both conserved end residues are part of each CDR3. Fields, in order: D gene, J gene, clone size, V gene, CDR3 protein, CDR3 DNA. The D gene is left open where the match is weak. Clone size is stated in some rows and not others, as once, few, many or a class when expanded.

NA | TRBJ1-2 | NA | TRBV30 | CAWSVPGRGYTF | TGTGCCTGGAGTGTACCAGGGAGGGGCTACACCTTC
TRBD2 | TRBJ2-7 | NA | TRBV27 | CASSLLGGPTEQYF | TGTGCCAGCAGCCTACTGGGAGGGCCGACCGAGCAGTACTTC
NA | TRBJ2-2 | NA | TRBV7-9 | CASRKQGLGTGELFF | TGTGCCAGCAGGAAACAGGGCCTGGGGACCGGGGAGCTGTTTTTT
TRBD1 | TRBJ2-7 | NA | TRBV19 | CASSTGTTGTGYEQYF | TGTGCCAGTAGTACGGGGACCACCGGGACAGGCTACGAGCAGTACTTC
NA | TRBJ2-5 | NA | TRBV3-1/TRBV3-2 | CASSQDVETQYF | TGTGCCAGCAGCCAAGATGTGGAGACCCAGTACTTC
TRBD2 | TRBJ2-3 | NA | TRBV7-8 | CASSLESSGRGTDTQYF | TGTGCCAGCAGCTTAGAGTCCAGCGGGAGGGGTACAGATACGCAGTATTTT
NA | TRBJ1-1 | NA | TRBV29-1 | CSVDGVPMNTEAFF | TGCAGCGTTGATGGGGTACCGATGAACACTGAAGCTTTCTTT
TRBD1 | TRBJ1-6 | NA | TRBV27 | CASSLYIQGASSYNSPLHF | TGTGCCAGCAGTTTGTACATACAGGGGGCGAGCTCCTATAATTCACCCCTCCACTTT
NA | TRBJ2-5 | NA | TRBV2 | CASQGYQETQYF | TGTGCCAGCCAAGGGTACCAAGAGACCCAGTACTTC
NA | TRBJ2-3 | once | TRBV7-2 | CASSPFGGSTDTQYF | TGTGCCAGCAGCCCCTTTGGGGGGAGCACAGATACGCAGTATTTT
NA | TRBJ1-5 | NA | TRBV28 | CASSLGGSSNQPQHF | TGTGCCAGCAGTTTAGGGGGCAGTAGCAATCAGCCCCAGCATTTT
NA | TRBJ1-2 | NA | TRBV6-2/TRBV6-3 | CASSYPGRSYGYTF | TGTGCCAGCAGTTATCCCGGACGTAGCTATGGCTACACCTTC
TRBD2 | TRBJ2-3 | NA | TRBV6-2/TRBV6-3 | CASSYVFGLAGGTDTQYF | TGTGCCAGCAGTTACGTCTTCGGACTAGCGGGGGGCACAGATACGCAGTATTTT
TRBD2 | TRBJ2-3 | once | TRBV3-1/TRBV3-2 | CASSQGDYQGDTQYF | TGTGCCAGCAGCCAAGGGGACTACCAGGGAGATACGCAGTATTTT